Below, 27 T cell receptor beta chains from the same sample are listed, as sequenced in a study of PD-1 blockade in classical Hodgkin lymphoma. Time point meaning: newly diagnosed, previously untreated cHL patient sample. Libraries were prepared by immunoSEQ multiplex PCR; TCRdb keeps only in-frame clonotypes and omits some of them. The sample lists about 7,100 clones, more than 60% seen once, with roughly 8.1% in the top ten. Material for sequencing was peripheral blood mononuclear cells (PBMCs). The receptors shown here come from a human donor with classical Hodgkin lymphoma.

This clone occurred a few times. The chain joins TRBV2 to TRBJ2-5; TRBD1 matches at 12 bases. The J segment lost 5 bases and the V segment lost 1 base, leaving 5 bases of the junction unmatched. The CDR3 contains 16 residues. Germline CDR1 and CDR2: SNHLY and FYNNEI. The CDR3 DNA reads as TGTGCCAGCAGTGAAGGTCCCGGGACAGGGGGCGAGACCCAGTACTTC. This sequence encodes CASSEGPGTGGETQYF.

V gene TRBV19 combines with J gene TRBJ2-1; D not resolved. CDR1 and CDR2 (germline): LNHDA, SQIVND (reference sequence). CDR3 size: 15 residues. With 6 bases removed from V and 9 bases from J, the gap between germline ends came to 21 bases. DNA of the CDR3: TGTGCCAGTAGCACCGACCTCGACTCCCTGCGTGAGCAGTTCTTC. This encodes CASSTDLDSLREQFF.

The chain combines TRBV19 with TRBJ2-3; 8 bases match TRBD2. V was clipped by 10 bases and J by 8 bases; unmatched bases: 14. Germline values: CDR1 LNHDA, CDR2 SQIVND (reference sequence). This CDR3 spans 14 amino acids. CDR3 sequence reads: CATSGTAGGGTQYF. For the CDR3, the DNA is TGTGCCACTTCCGGGACCGCCGGGGGGGGTACGCAGTATTTT.

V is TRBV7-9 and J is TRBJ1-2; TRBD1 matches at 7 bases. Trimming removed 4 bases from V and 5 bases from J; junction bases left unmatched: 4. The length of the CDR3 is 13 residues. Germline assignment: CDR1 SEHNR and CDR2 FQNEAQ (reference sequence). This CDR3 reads CASSWDSSYGYTF. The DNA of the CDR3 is TGTGCCAGCAGCTGGGACAGCAGTTATGGCTACACCTTC. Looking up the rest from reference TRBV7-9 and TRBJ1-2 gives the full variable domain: DTGVSQNPRHKITKRGQNVTFRCDPISEHNRLYWYRQTLGQGPEFLTYFQNEAQLEKSRLLSDRFSAERPKGSFSTLEIQRTEQGDSAMYLCASSWDSSYGYTFGSGTRLTVV.

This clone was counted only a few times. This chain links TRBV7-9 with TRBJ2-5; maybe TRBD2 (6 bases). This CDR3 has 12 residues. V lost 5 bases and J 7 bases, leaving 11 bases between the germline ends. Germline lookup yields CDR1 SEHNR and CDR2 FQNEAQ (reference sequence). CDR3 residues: CASSPLGGTQYF. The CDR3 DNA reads TGTGCCAGCAGCCCCCTGGGGGGGACCCAGTACTTC.

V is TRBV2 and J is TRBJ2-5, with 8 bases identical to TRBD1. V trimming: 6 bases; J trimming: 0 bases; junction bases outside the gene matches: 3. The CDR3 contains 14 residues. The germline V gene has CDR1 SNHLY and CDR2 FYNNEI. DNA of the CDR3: TGTGCCAGCAGCCGACAGGGGAACCAAGAGACCCAGTACTTC. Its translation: CASSRQGNQETQYF. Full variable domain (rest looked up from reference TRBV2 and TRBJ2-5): EPEVTQTPSHQVTQMGQEVILRCVPISNHLYFYWYRQILGQKVEFLVSFYNNEISEKSEIFDDQFSVERPDGSNFTLKIRSTKLEDSAMYFCASSRQGNQETQYFGPGTRLLVL.

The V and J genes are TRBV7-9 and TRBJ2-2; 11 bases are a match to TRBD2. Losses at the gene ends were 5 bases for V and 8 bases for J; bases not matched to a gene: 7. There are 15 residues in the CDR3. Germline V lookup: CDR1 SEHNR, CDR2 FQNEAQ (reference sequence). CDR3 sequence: CASSGASGRIGELFF. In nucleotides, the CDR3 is TGTGCCAGCAGCGGGGCTAGCGGGAGGATTGGGGAGCTGTTTTTT.

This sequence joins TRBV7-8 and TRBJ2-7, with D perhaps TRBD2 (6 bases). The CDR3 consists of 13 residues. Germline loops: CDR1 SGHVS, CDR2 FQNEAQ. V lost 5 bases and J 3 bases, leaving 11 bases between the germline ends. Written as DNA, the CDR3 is TGTGCCAGCAGCCCCAGCGGGTTCTACGAGCAGTACTTC. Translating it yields CASSPSGFYEQYF.

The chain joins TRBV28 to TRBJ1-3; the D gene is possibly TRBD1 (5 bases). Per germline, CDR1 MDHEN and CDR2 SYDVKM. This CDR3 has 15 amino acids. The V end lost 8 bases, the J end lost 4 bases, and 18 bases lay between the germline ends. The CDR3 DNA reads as TGTGCCAGCGGACCCGCGGGGACTGTAGGAAACACCATATATTTT. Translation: CASGPAGTVGNTIYF.

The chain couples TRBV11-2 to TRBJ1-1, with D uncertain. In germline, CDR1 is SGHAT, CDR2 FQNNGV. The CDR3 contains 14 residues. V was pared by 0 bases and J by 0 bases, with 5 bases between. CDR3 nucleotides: TGTGCCAGCAGCTTAGATGTAATGAACACTGAAGCTTTCTTT. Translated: CASSLDVMNTEAFF.

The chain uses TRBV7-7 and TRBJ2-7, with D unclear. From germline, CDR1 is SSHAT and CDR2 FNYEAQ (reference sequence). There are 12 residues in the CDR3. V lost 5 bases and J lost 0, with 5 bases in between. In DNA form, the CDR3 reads TGTGCCAGCAGCCAATCCTCCTACGAGCAGTACTTC. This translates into CASSQSSYEQYF.

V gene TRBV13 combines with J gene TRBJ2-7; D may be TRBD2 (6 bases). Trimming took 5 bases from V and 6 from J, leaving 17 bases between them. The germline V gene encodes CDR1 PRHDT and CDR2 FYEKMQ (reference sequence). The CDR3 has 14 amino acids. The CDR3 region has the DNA TGTGCCAGCAGCGTATCCCCCTCTAGCGCCGAGCAGTACTTC. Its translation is CASSVSPSSAEQYF.

CDR3 coding DNA: TGTGCCAGCAGCTTACGGTCCGGTTCAGATACGCAGTATTTT. Translating it yields CASSLRSGSDTQYF. V gene TRBV11-1 combines with J gene TRBJ2-3; D is uncertain. Germline assignment: CDR1 SGHAT and CDR2 FQDESV (reference sequence). The CDR3 contains 14 residues. The V end lost 2 bases, the J end lost 4 bases, and 10 bases lay between the germline ends.

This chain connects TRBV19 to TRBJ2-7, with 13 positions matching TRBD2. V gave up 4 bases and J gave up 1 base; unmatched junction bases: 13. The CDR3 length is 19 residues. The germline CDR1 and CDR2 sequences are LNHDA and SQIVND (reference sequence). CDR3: CASSNPHGLAGESSYEQYF. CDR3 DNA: TGTGCCAGTAGTAATCCTCACGGACTAGCGGGAGAAAGTTCCTACGAGCAGTACTTC.

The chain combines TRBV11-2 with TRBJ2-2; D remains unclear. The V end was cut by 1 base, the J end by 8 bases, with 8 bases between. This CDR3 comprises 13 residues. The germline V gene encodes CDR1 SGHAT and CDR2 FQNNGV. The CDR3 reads CASSLVADGELFF. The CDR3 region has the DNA TGTGCCAGCAGCTTAGTGGCTGATGGGGAGCTGTTTTTT.

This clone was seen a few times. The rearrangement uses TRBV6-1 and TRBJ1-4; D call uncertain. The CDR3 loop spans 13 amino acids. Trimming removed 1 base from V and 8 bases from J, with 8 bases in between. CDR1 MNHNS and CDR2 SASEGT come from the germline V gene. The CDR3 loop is CASSEELQEKLFF. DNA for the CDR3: TGTGCCAGCAGTGAAGAGTTACAGGAAAAACTGTTTTTT.

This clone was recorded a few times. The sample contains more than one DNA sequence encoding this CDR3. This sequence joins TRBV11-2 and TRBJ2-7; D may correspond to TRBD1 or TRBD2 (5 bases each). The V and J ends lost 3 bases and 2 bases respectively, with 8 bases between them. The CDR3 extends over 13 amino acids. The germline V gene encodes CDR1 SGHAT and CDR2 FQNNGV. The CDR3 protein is CASSFGTTYEQYF. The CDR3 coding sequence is TGTGCCAGCAGCTTCGGGACCACCTACGAGCAGTACTTC.

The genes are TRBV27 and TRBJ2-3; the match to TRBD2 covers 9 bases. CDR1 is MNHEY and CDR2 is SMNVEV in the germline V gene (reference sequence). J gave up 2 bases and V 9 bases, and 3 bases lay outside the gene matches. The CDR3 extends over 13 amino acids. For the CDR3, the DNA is TGTGCCAGTGGGACTAGCAACACAGATACGCAGTATTTT. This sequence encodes CASGTSNTDTQYF.

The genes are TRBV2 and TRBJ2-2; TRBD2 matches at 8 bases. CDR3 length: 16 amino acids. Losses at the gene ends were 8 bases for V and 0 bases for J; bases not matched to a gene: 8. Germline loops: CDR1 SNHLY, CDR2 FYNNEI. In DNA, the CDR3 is TGTGCCAGCGATAAGCGGGGGCCCGCGAACACCGGGGAGCTGTTTTTT. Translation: CASDKRGPANTGELFF.

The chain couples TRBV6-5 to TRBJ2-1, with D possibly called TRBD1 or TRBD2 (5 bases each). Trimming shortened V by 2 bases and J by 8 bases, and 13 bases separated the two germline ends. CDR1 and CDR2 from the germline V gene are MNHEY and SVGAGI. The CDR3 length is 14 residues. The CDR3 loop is CASSYSRPGHEQFF. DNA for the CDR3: TGTGCCAGCAGTTACAGTCGACCGGGGCATGAGCAGTTCTTC.

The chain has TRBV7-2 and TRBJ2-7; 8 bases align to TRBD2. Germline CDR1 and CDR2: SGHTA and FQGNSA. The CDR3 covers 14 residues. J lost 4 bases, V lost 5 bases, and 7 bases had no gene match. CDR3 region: CASSHRAGGYEQYF. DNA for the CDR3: TGTGCCAGCAGCCATCGGGCGGGAGGATACGAGCAGTACTTC.

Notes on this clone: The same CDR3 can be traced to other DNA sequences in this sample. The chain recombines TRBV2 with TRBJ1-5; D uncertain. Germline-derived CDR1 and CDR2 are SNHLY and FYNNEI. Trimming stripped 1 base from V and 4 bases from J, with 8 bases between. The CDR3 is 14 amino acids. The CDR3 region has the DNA TGTGCCAGCAGTGAAGGGACGGAGAATCAGCCCCAGCATTTT. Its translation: CASSEGTENQPQHF.

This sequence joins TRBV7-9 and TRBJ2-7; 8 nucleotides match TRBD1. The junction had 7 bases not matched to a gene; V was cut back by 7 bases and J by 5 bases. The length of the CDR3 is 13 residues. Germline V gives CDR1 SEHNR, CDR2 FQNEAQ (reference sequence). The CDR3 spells CASTLPGQDEQYF. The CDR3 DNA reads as TGTGCCAGCACCCTACCGGGACAGGACGAGCAGTACTTC.

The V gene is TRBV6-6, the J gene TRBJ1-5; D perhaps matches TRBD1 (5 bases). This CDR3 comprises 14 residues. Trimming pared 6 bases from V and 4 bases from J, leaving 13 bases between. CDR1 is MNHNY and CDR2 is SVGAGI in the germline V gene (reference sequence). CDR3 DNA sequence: TGTGCCAGCAGACTAGGAGGGACGAATCAGCCCCAGCATTTT. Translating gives CASRLGGTNQPQHF.

The CDR3 loop is CASSPGTGINNEQFF. The CDR3 coding sequence is TGTGCCAGCAGCCCCGGGACAGGGATAAACAATGAGCAGTTCTTC. The chain employs TRBV11-2 and TRBJ2-1; 9 bases map to TRBD1. The junction had 7 bases not matched to a gene; V was cut back by 5 bases and J by 5 bases. CDR3 length: 15 amino acids. The germline CDR1 and CDR2 sequences are SGHAT and FQNNGV.

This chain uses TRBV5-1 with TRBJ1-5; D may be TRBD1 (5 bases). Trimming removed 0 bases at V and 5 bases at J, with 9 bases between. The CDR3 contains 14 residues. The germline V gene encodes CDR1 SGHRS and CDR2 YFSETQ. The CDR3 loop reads CASSLAGLDQPQHF. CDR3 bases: TGCGCCAGCAGCTTGGCAGGGTTAGATCAGCCCCAGCATTTT.

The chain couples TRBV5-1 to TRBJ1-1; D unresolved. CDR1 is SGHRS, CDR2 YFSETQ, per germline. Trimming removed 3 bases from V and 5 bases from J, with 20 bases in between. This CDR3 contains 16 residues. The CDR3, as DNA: TGCGCCAGCAGCTCAGGAGTTTGGTTGGCAAGAACTGAAGCTTTCTTT. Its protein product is CASSSGVWLARTEAFF.